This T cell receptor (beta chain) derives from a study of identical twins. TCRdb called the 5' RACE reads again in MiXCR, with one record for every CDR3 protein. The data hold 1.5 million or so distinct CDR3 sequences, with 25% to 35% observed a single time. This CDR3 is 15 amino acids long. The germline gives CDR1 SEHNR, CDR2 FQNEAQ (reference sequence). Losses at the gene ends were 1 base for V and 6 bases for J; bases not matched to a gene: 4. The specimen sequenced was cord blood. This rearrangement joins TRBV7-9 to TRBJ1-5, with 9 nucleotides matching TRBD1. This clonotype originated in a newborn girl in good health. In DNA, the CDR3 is TGTGCCAGCAGCTTAGGGACAGGGGAGAGTCAGCCCCAGCATTTT. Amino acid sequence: CASSLGTGESQPQHF.